This T cell receptor (beta chain) was found in a study of memory CD4+ T cells and cytomegalovirus serostatus. Overall study results and limits: The CMV-associated TCR signature appears largely within the CD4+ memory repertoire.

The CDR3 consists of 15 residues. Deletions cut 1 base from V and 5 bases from J, with 16 bases between. The germline V gene encodes CDR1 SGHDT and CDR2 YYEEEE. Details on this clone: Its cognate antigen is unknown.

Sequencing used immunoSEQ multiplex PCR; TCRdb keeps in-frame clones, though not all of them. The sample records around 53,000 clones, over 60% being singletons. Single viable CD3+CD4+CD8-CD45RO+ cells were sorted as the memory CD4+ T cells. The chain employs TRBV5-6 and TRBJ2-7; D tentatively fits TRBD1 or TRBD2 (5 bases each). The origin of this receptor is an adult in good health and CMV-seropositive. The sequencing input was memory CD4+ T cells from blood. The CDR3 DNA follows: TGTGCCAGCAGCTTGAAACGGGGCGAGGCCCACGAGCAGTACTTC. It encodes CASSLKRGEAHEQYF.